These 6 T cell receptor beta chains were sequenced from one sample in a study of blood T cells in healthy people across ages. Primed by a sample-barcoded 5' primer and a J-beta primer mix, a second PCR proceeded for 7 to 11 cycles. A single record per CDR3 protein comes from TCRdb applying MiXCR to the 5' RACE reads. The sample includes approximately 780,000 distinct CDR3 sequences, roughly 26% of them seen just once. A further study also used this sample, focusing on T cells of mothers and their children.

Material: blood. These receptor sequences come from a boy younger than 18 in good health.

The V and J genes are TRBV29-1 and TRBJ2-2; a weak D match, TRBD1 (6 bases). There are 14 residues in the CDR3. From germline, CDR1 is SQVTM and CDR2 ANQGSEA. V was pared by 5 bases and J by 4 bases, with 14 bases between. Here the CDR3 reads CSVSRGSGTGELFF. Written as DNA, the CDR3 is TGCAGCGTTTCCAGGGGAAGTGGCACCGGGGAGCTGTTTTTT.

The gene calls are TRBV7-2 and TRBJ2-5, with 9 positions matching TRBD2. V gave up 5 bases and J gave up 5 bases; unmatched junction bases: 15. The V gene's germline CDR1 is SGHTA and CDR2 FQGNSA. The CDR3 is made up of 17 amino acids. CDR3 sequence: CASSVPLGLAGLETQYF. The CDR3 DNA reads as TGTGCCAGCAGCGTTCCGTTGGGACTAGCTGGCCTGGAGACCCAGTACTTC.

As for this clonotype: The conserved closing phenylalanine or tryptophan is absent in this CDR3, likely reflecting a read error. V usage is TRBV28 and J usage is TRBJ1-2; 8 bases are a match to TRBD1. Trimming took 5 bases from V and 3 from J; bases not matched to a gene: 14. Germline CDR1 is MDHEN and CDR2 is SYDVKM. This CDR3 is 17 amino acids long. CDR3 sequence (DNA): TGTGCCAGCAGTGATTCAGGGGGCGCGGGGTGGGACTATGGCTACACCATC. Translating it yields CASSDSGGAGWDYGYTI.

This clonotype has only a few counts. The V and J genes are TRBV29-1 and TRBJ2-6; perhaps TRBD1 as D (5 bases). Germline CDR1 reads SQVTM; CDR2 reads ANQGSEA. This CDR3 has 14 amino acids. V lost 4 bases to trimming and J lost 4 bases, with 11 bases between them. For the CDR3, the DNA is TGCAGCGTTGCTCTTAGGGGAGGGGCCAACGTCCTGACTTTC. It encodes CSVALRGGANVLTF.

This clonotype came up a few times. The gene calls are TRBV3-1 and TRBJ2-7, with a possible D match to TRBD2 (7 bases). Germline V gives CDR1 LGHDT, CDR2 YNNKEL (reference sequence). The CDR3 is 14 amino acids. The V end was cut by 3 bases, the J end by 2 bases, with 11 bases between. CDR3 loop: CASSQAGATYEQYF. CDR3 DNA sequence: TGTGCCAGCAGCCAGGCGGGGGCCACCTACGAGCAGTACTTC.

This clonotype was seen once. V and J are TRBV4-3 and TRBJ1-5; D call uncertain. Trimming stripped 0 bases from V and 4 bases from J, with 10 bases between. The germline V gene has CDR1 LGHNA and CDR2 YSLEER. There are 15 residues in the CDR3. For the CDR3, the DNA is TGCGCCAGCAGCCAAGATCTAACAACGAATCAGCCCCAGCATTTT. The encoded protein is CASSQDLTTNQPQHF.